This T cell receptor beta chain originates from a study of cytomegalovirus exposure and HLA in healthy donors. Study-wide context: Unique TCR beta sequences numbering about 100 million came from 150 million to 200 million T cells in an earlier analysis. Overall study findings and caveats: Later on, a genetic analysis was performed. It linked a missense variant in DCLRE1C with V- and J-gene trimming of TCR beta.

V lost 4 bases, J lost 6 bases, and 2 bases stayed unmatched. In germline, CDR1 is SQVTM, CDR2 ANQGSEA. The CDR3 covers 12 residues. PCR primers comprised 60 Vbeta and 13 Jbeta primers. Assay used: immunoSEQ multiplex PCR; TCRdb lists only in-frame clones, some missing. The repertoire holds more than 100,000 clones, with 74% as singletons. In the case of this clone: Its antigen remains unidentified.

The source of this sequence is a woman in her forties or fifties in good health and CMV-seropositive. Sequencing input: PBMCs. The rearrangement uses TRBV29-1 and TRBJ2-5, with 10 bases identical to TRBD1. The CDR3 loop is CSVGQGAKTQYF. CDR3 in DNA: TGCAGCGTTGGACAGGGGGCAAAGACCCAGTACTTC.